This T cell receptor (beta chain) appears in the sequencing data of a study of early T cells in non-severe SARS-CoV-2 infection. Unique molecular identifier tags were affixed to discrete cDNA molecules. TCRdb re-derived calls from the 5' RACE reads in MiXCR, one entry per CDR3 protein. This sample carries fewer than 120,000 distinct CDR3 sequences, around 13% of them seen once, and the ten largest clones take 3% to 4.5%. V was clipped by 5 bases and J by 9 bases; unmatched bases: 10. This CDR3 region has 15 residues. Germline CDR1 reads DFQATT; CDR2 reads SNEGSKA (reference sequence). The sample consisted of whole blood, taken at baseline. The source of this sequence is an adult who was a healthcare worker with PCR-confirmed SARS-CoV-2 infection or an uninfected control (not recorded which). The rearrangement joins TRBV20-1 to TRBJ2-1; 13 positions agree with TRBD2. CDR3 nucleotide sequence: TGCAGTGCTCTCCCGACTAGCGGGAGGATTGGTGAGCAGTTCTTC. Its protein product is CSALPTSGRIGEQFF.